One sample yielded the 12 T cell receptor beta chains listed below, sequenced in a study of CD8+CD57+ T cells in acquired aplastic anemia. Genomic DNA was employed as the template in profiling TCR beta VDJ and CDR3. TCRdb re-called the reads through MiXCR, storing one row per CDR3 protein. Of 86,000 or so distinct CDR3 sequences listed, approximately 46% are singletons. Sequenced material: sorted CD4+, CD8+, or CD8+CD57+ T cells (not recorded which) from PBMCs. Source of these receptors: a human donor in good health, serving as a control.

This clonotype was detected a few times. The chain couples TRBV9 to TRBJ1-6; no reliable D call. Trimming removed 4 bases at V and 10 bases at J, with 9 bases between. The germline V gene encodes CDR1 SGDLS and CDR2 YYNGEE. CDR3 length: 12 amino acids. CDR3 in DNA: TGTGCCAGCAGCCGGGATGAGTCACCCCTCCACTTT. Residues: CASSRDESPLHF. Based on the CDR3 plus reference TRBV9 and TRBJ1-6, the full variable domain is DSGVTQTPKHLITATGQRVTLRCSPRSGDLSVYWYQQSLDQGLQFLIQYYNGEERAKGNILERFSAQQFPDLHSELNLSSLELGDSALYFCASSRDESPLHFGNGTRLTVT.

This clonotype has at least ten counts. The chain combines TRBV20-1 with TRBJ2-7, with D uncertain. Trimming shortened V by 0 bases and J by 1 base, and 7 bases separated the two germline ends. Germline V gene lookup returns CDR1 DFQATT and CDR2 SNEGSKA (reference sequence). The CDR3 is 13 amino acids. Written as DNA, the CDR3 is TGCAGTGCTAGAGATCCTACGTCCTACGAGCAGTACTTC. Its protein is CSARDPTSYEQYF.

V usage is TRBV30 and J usage is TRBJ2-1; TRBD2 aligns across 14 bases. The V segment lost 4 bases and the J segment 10 bases; nucleotides outside the gene matches: 6. The germline gives CDR1 GTSNPN, CDR2 SVGIG (reference sequence). The CDR3 spans 14 residues. This CDR3 reads CAWMGTSGSREQFF. Written as DNA, the CDR3 is TGTGCCTGGATGGGGACTAGCGGGAGTCGGGAGCAGTTCTTC.

The chain combines TRBV20-1 with TRBJ1-1; possible D gene TRBD1, 6 bases. Germline V gene sequence: CDR1 DFQATT, CDR2 SNEGSKA (reference sequence). The CDR3 loop spans 12 amino acids. The DNA of the CDR3 is TGCACCACAGGGAATTGGAACACTGAAGCTTTCTTT. Encoded protein: CTTGNWNTEAFF.

This clonotype was counted between two and nine times. The chain joins TRBV12-3 or TRBV12-4 to TRBJ1-2, with 11 bases identical to TRBD1. The CDR3 is 12 amino acids. The trim removed 6 bases at V and 8 bases at J, leaving 2 bases unmatched. The CDR3 nucleotides read TGTGCCAGCAGGGGACAGGGGGGCGGCTACACCTTC. This encodes CASRGQGGGYTF.

The CDR3 coding sequence is TGCAGCGTCTATATGACAGCCTTCTATGGCTACACCTTC. It translates to CSVYMTAFYGYTF. The V gene is TRBV29-1, the J gene TRBJ1-2, with D possibly being TRBD1 (5 bases). The CDR3 has 13 residues. The germline V gene encodes CDR1 SQVTM and CDR2 ANQGSEA. V lost 6 bases and J lost 4, with 15 bases in between.

This chain joins TRBV19 and TRBJ1-6; no definite D call. The CDR3 extends over 15 amino acids. The V and J ends lost 4 bases and 4 bases respectively, with 11 bases between them. In germline, CDR1 is LNHDA, CDR2 SQIVND (reference sequence). The CDR3 coding sequence is TGTGCCAGTAGTAACGTGGGCTCTTATAATTCACCCCTCCACTTT. This sequence encodes CASSNVGSYNSPLHF.

CDR3 loop: CASSYDGSRIEQYF. The DNA of the CDR3 is TGTGCCAGCAGTTACGATGGTTCCCGGATCGAGCAGTACTTC. V gene TRBV7-9 combines with J gene TRBJ2-7, with D uncertain. This CDR3 spans 14 amino acids. CDR1 and CDR2 from the germline V gene are SEHNR and FQNEAQ (reference sequence). The V and J ends lost 6 bases and 6 bases respectively, with 18 bases between them.

This clonotype was observed many times. A much more abundant neighbour one base away suggests this may be a read error. No conserved phenylalanine or tryptophan ends this CDR3, so it is likely a read error. The V and J genes are TRBV10-3 and TRBJ2-7, with D perhaps assigned TRBD1 or TRBD2 (5 bases each). The CDR3 runs to 15 residues. In germline, CDR1 is ENHRY, CDR2 SYGVKD. V lost 10 bases, J lost 5 bases, and 24 bases lay in between. Here the CDR3 reads CATGTPKNEVNEQYL. In DNA form, the CDR3 reads TGTGCCACGGGGACCCCGAAGAATGAGGTTAACGAGCAGTACCTC.

The rearrangement uses TRBV12-3 or TRBV12-4 and TRBJ2-1; D perhaps matches TRBD2 (5 bases). The CDR3 extends over 15 amino acids. The ends were cut back, 4 bases at V and 0 bases at J, with 10 bases in the middle. The CDR3 coding sequence is TGTGCCAGCAGTTCCGGGGAACTCTCCTACAATGAGCAGTTCTTC. This translates into CASSSGELSYNEQFF.

This clonotype was counted ten times or more. The chain links TRBV4-2 to TRBJ2-7; TRBD1 matches at 7 bases. After removal of 0 bases from V and 2 bases from J, the junction contained 4 bases not matched to a gene. In germline, CDR1 is LGHNA, CDR2 YNFKEQ. The CDR3 loop spans 15 amino acids. The chain's CDR3 is CASSQDNQGAYEQYF. The DNA for the CDR3 is TGTGCCAGCAGCCAAGATAATCAGGGGGCCTACGAGCAGTACTTC.

This clonotype was seen at least ten times. The chain links TRBV5-1 to TRBJ2-7; 9 nucleotides line up with TRBD1. In germline, CDR1 is SGHRS, CDR2 YFSETQ. The CDR3 runs to 14 residues. Unmatched junction bases numbered 6, after V lost 3 bases and J lost 5 bases. CDR3 loop: CASSYRDRAHEQYF. The CDR3, as DNA: TGCGCCAGCAGCTACCGGGACAGGGCCCACGAGCAGTACTTC. Drawing the rest from reference TRBV5-1 and TRBJ2-7, the complete variable domain is KAGVTQTPRYLIKTRGQQVTLSCSPISGHRSVSWYQQTPGQGLQFLFEYFSETQRNKGNFPGRFSGRQFSNSRSEMNVSTLELGDSALYLCASSYRDRAHEQYFGPGTRLTVT.